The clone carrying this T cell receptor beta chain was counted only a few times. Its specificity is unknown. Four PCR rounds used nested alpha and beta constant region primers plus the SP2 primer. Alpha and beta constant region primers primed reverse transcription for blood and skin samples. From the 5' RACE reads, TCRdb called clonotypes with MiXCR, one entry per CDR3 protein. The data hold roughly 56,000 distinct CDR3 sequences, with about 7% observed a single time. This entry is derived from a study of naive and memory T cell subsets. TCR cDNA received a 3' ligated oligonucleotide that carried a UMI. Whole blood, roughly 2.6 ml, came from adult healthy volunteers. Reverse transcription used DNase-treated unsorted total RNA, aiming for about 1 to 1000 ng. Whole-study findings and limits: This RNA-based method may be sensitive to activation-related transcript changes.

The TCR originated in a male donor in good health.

CDR3 protein: CASSNREREPSYNEQFF. In DNA form, the CDR3 reads TGTGCCAGCAGCAATCGAGAGCGGGAGCCTTCCTACAATGAGCAGTTCTTC. J is TRBJ2-1 and V is TRBV21-1; the table assigns TRBD2, which was not confirmed against the DNA. TRBV21-1 is assigned pseudogene status. The CDR3 is 17 residues long.